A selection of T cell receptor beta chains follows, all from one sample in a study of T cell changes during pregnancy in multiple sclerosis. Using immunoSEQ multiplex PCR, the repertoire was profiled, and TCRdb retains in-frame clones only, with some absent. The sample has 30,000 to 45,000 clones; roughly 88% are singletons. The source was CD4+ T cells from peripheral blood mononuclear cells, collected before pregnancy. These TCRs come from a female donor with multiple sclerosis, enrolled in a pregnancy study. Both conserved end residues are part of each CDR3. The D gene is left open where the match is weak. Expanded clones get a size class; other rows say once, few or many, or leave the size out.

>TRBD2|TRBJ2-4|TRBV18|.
TGTGCCAGCTCGGCCGTTGCGGGGGACGGCAAAAACATTCAGTACTTC
CASSAVAGDGKNIQYF
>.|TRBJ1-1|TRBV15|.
TGTGCCACCAGCAGATATGAGGGGAACACTGAAGCTTTCTTT
CATSRYEGNTEAFF
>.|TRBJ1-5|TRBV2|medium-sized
TGTGCCAGCAGTGACTTTGACAGAGATCAGCCCCAGCATTTT
CASSDFDRDQPQHF
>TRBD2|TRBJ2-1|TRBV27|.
TGTGCCAGCAGTTTATCGCTAGCGGGAGGGCCCAATGAGCAGTTCTTC
CASSLSLAGGPNEQFF
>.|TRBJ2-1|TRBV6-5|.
TGTGCCAGCAGTTACAGAAACCTGGACTACTACAATGAGCAGTTCTTC
CASSYRNLDYYNEQFF
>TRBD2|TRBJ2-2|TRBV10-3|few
TGTGCCATCAGGGAACTAGCGGGAGACACCGGGGAGCTGTTTTTT
CAIRELAGDTGELFF
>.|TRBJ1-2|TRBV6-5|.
TGTGCCAGCAGTAAGCGGCCGGGTGACGGCTACACCTTC
CASSKRPGDGYTF
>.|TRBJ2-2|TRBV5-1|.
TGCGCCAGCAGCTTTAGTGCGGTTTCGAACACCGGGGAGCTGTTTTTT
CASSFSAVSNTGELFF
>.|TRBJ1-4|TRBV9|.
TGTGCCAGCAGCCCCAGCGGTGGACCTAATGAAAAACTGTTTTTT
CASSPSGGPNEKLFF
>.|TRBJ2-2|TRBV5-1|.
TGCGCCAGCAGCAATGGACAGTTCACCGGGGAGCTGTTTTTT
CASSNGQFTGELFF
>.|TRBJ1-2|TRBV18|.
TGTGCCAGCTCACGGGAACAGGGCGGCTACGGCTACACCTTC
CASSREQGGYGYTF
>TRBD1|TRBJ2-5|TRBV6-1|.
TGTGCCAGCAACTCCGGGACAGGGGGCGGTGAGACCCAGTACTTC
CASNSGTGGGETQYF
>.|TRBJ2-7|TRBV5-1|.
TGCGCCAGCAGCTCTTCTAGTCGCGGCAAGAGGCTTTACGAGCAGTACTTC
CASSSSSRGKRLYEQYF
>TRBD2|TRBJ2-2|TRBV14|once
TGTGCCAGCAGCCTACTAGCGGGTCCCGGGGAGCTGTTTTTT
CASSLLAGPGELFF
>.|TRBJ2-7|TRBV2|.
TGTGCCAGCAGTGAAGAAAGGGACTTGCCAGAGTACTTC
CASSEERDLPEYF
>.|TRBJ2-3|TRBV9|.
TGTGCCAGCAGCCCCCAAGCGGGCTATACCACAGATACGCAGTATTTT
CASSPQAGYTTDTQYF
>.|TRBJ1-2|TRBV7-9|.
TGTGCCAGCAGCTTAGGATCACAGCCCCCCTACACCTTC
CASSLGSQPPYTF
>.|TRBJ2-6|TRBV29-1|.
TGCAGCGTTGAGAGGATCTCTGGGGCCAACGTCCTGACTTTC
CSVERISGANVLTF
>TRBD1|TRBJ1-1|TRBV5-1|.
TGCGCCAGCAGCGAGAGACAGGGCTGGAACACTGAAGCTTTCTTT
CASSERQGWNTEAFF
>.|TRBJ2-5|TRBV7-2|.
TGTGCCAGCAGCTTAGCTGCAGGAACCCTACAAGAGACCCAGTACTTC
CASSLAAGTLQETQYF
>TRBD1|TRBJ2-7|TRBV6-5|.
TGTGCCAGCAGTCGAGCCGGGACAGGAGCCTACGAGCAGTACTTC
CASSRAGTGAYEQYF
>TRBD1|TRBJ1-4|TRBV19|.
TGTGCCAGTAGTATGACGGGACAGAAAGAAAAACTGTTTTTT
CASSMTGQKEKLFF
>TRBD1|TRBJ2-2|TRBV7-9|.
TGTGCCAGCAGCTTAGTCGGACAGGGGGACACCGGGGAGCTGTTTTTT
CASSLVGQGDTGELFF
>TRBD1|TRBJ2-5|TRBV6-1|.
TGTGCCAGCAGTAAGGGACAGAACCAAGAGACCCAGTACTTC
CASSKGQNQETQYF
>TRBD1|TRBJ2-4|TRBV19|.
TGTGCCAGTAGTATGTCCGATGTCGGGACAGATAAAAACATTCAGTACTTC
CASSMSDVGTDKNIQYF
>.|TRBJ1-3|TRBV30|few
TGTGCCTGGAGCACCCCTAGGGAGGCCTCTGGAAACACCATATATTTT
CAWSTPREASGNTIYF
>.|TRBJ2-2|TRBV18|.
TGTGCCAGCTCAGCAGACGCTAGCGGGGAGCTGTTTTTT
CASSADASGELFF
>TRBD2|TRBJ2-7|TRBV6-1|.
TGTGCCAGCAATTTAGGACTAGCGACTTCCTACGAGCAGTACTTC
CASNLGLATSYEQYF
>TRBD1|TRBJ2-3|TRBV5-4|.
TGTGCCAGCAGCTGGGGACAGGTCAGTTCAGATACGCAGTATTTT
CASSWGQVSSDTQYF
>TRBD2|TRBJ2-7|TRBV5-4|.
TGTGCCAGCAGCTTGACTAGCGGGAACACCTACGAGCAGTACTTC
CASSLTSGNTYEQYF